The 5 T cell receptor beta chains below were found in one sample sequenced in a study of blood T cell repertoires in COVID-19. Data came from immunoSEQ multiplex PCR; TCRdb stores just in-frame clones and leaves some out. Here the sample spans 100,000 to 150,000 clones, around 74% being singletons. The sequenced material came from peripheral blood. These receptors originate from a man older than 75 with COVID-19, enrolled during active disease.

The chain links TRBV7-9 to TRBJ2-7; 8 nucleotides match TRBD2. The CDR3 length is 12 residues. V lost 5 bases and J lost 4; bases outside the gene matches: 1. The V gene's germline CDR1 is SEHNR and CDR2 FQNEAQ (reference sequence). The CDR3: CASSAGGYEQYF. In nucleotides, the CDR3 is TGTGCCAGCAGCGCGGGGGGTTACGAGCAGTACTTC.

The V gene is TRBV11-2, the J gene TRBJ2-3, with 14 bases aligning to TRBD2. The germline V gene encodes CDR1 SGHAT and CDR2 FQNNGV. J lost 2 bases, V lost 1 base, and 2 bases had no gene match. The CDR3 totals 17 residues. The CDR3 coding sequence is TGTGCCAGCAGCTTAGGGACTAGCGGGAGGACCACAGATACGCAGTATTTT. Translating gives CASSLGTSGRTTDTQYF.

The table lists this clone with a few counts. The chain has TRBV19 and TRBJ1-1; D gene uncertain. Germline V lookup: CDR1 LNHDA, CDR2 SQIVND (reference sequence). The CDR3 has 11 amino acids. V was trimmed by 7 bases and J by 7 bases, leaving 10 bases between them. The CDR3 sequence is CASKGGFEAFF. The CDR3 DNA is TGTGCCAGTAAAGGAGGGTTTGAAGCTTTCTTT.

The chain joins TRBV7-9 to TRBJ1-6; no reliable D call. This CDR3 comprises 13 residues. The germline gives CDR1 SEHNR, CDR2 FQNEAQ (reference sequence). Trimming cost V 1 base and J 7 bases, with 5 bases left between them. CDR3 amino acids: CASSLGGNSPLHF. DNA of the CDR3: TGTGCCAGCAGCTTAGGCGGGAATTCACCCCTCCACTTT.

This clone was detected once. CDR3 region: CASSRLAGGPLNIQYF. The CDR3 DNA is TGTGCCAGCAGTAGACTAGCGGGAGGGCCGTTAAACATTCAGTACTTC. The chain carries TRBV2 and TRBJ2-4, with 14 bases identical to TRBD2. J gave up 6 bases and V 5 bases, and 6 bases lay outside the gene matches. Germline lookup yields CDR1 SNHLY and CDR2 FYNNEI. The CDR3 consists of 16 residues.